Detailed here is one T cell receptor (beta chain). The antigen remains unidentified. This sample was taken from a study of OX40 agonist ivuxolimab in advanced cancers. Study-wide background: Patients undergoing dose escalation presented with hepatocellular carcinoma, melanoma, renal cell or head and neck cancer. The group had a mean age of roughly 56 years, ranged from about 20 to 85, and was around 82% male.

The method was immunoSEQ multiplex PCR; TCRdb's version includes in-frame clones alone and lacks a portion of them. The sample carries nearly 20,000 clones, approximately 87% recorded once. Findings and limits, study-wide: Low normalized T-cell clonal expansion was also seen in some nonresponders.

V was pared by 6 bases and J by 2 bases, with 14 bases between. The CDR3 loop spans 16 amino acids. Germline V CDR1 and CDR2: LNHDA, SQIVND (reference sequence). Sequenced here: CD4+ or CD8+ T cells sorted from blood, sampled in a trial of the OX40 agonist ivuxolimab. The origin of this receptor is an adult with an advanced solid tumor such as melanoma, head and neck, liver or kidney cancer. The chain links TRBV19 to TRBJ2-6, with D unclear. In DNA, the CDR3 is TGTGCCAGTAGGACCGCGGTCGGGCCTGGGGCCAACGTCCTGACTTTC. This translates into CASRTAVGPGANVLTF.